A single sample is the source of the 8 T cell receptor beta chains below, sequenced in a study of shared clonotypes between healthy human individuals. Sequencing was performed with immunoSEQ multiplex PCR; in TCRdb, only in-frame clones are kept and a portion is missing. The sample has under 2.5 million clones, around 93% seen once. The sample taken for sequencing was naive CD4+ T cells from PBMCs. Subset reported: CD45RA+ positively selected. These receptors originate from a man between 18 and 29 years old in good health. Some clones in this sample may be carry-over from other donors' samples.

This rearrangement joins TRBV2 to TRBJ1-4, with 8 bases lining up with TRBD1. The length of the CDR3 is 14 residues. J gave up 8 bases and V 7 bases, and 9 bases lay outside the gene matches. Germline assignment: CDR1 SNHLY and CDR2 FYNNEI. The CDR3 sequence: CASIADRAQEKLFF. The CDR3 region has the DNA TGTGCCAGCATCGCGGACAGGGCTCAAGAAAAACTGTTTTTT.

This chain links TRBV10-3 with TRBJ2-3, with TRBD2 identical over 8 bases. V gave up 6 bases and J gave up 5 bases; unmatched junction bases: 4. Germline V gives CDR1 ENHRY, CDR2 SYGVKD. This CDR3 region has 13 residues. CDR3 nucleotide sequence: TGTGCCATCAGCCCCGGGGGGGGAGATACGCAGTATTTT. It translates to CAISPGGGDTQYF.

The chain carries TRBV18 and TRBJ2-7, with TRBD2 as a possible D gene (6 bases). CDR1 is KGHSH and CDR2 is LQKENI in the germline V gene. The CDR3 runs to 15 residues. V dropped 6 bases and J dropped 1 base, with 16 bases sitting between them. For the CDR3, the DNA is TGTGCCAGCTCCCCGATTAGCGGAATGTCCTACGAGCAGTACTTC. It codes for CASSPISGMSYEQYF.

CDR3 in amino acids: CASSRPGKGANVLTF. CDR3 in DNA: TGTGCCAGCAGTCGACCGGGGAAGGGGGCCAACGTCCTGACTTTC. The chain employs TRBV2 and TRBJ2-6; the D gene is possibly TRBD2 (5 bases). Trimming cost V 5 bases and J 4 bases, with 12 bases left between them. The CDR3 is 15 residues long. CDR1 is SNHLY and CDR2 is FYNNEI in the germline V gene.

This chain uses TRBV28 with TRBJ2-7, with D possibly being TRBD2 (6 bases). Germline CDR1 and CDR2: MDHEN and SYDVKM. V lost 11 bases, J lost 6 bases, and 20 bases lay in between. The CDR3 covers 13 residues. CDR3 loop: CASRGGLTGEQYF. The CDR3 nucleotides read TGTGCCTCCCGGGGAGGACTAACAGGCGAGCAGTACTTC.

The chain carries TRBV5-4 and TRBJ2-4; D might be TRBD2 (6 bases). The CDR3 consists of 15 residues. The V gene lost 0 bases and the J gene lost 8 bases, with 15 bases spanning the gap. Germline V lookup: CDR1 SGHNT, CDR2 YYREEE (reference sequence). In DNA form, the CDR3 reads TGTGCCAGCAGCTTGGACGGAGGAGGGTGGGACATTCAGTACTTC. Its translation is CASSLDGGGWDIQYF.

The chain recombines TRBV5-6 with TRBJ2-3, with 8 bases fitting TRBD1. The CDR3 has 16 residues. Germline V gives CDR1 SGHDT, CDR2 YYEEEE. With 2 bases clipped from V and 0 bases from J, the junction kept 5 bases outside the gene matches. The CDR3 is CASSFSTGGSTDTQYF. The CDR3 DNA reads TGTGCCAGCAGCTTCTCAACAGGGGGGAGCACAGATACGCAGTATTTT. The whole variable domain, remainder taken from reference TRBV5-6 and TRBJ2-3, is DAGVTQSPTHLIKTRGQQVTLRCSPKSGHDTVSWYQQALGQGPQFIFQYYEEEERQRGNFPDRFSGHQFPNYSSELNVNALLLGDSALYLCASSFSTGGSTDTQYFGPGTRLTVL.

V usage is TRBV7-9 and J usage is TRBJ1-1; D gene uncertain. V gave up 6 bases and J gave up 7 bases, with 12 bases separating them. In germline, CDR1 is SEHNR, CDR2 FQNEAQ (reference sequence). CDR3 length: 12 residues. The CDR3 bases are TGTGCCAGCAGTCACAGTGGTGGTGAAGCTTTCTTT. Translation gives CASSHSGGEAFF.